Presented here are 26 T cell receptor beta chains from one specimen sequenced in a study of blood T cell repertoires in COVID-19. Clones were sequenced by immunoSEQ multiplex PCR, and TCRdb holds only the in-frame ones, with some missing. This sample yields under 300,000 clones, of which around four fifths are seen a single time; roughly 5.7% belongs to the top ten. The specimen was peripheral blood. The receptor set was obtained from an elderly man with acute or convalescent COVID-19.

The rearrangement joins TRBV20-1 to TRBJ1-1, with a tentative D call TRBD1 (6 bases). The germline CDR1 and CDR2 sequences are DFQATT and SNEGSKA (reference sequence). The ends were cut back, 5 bases at V and 14 bases at J, with 15 bases in the middle. CDR3 length: 10 residues. The CDR3, as DNA: TGCAGTGCTGTGCTCGCTGGGGGCTTCTTT. Protein sequence: CSAVLAGGFF.

V usage is TRBV2 and J usage is TRBJ2-5, with TRBD1 as a possible D gene (5 bases). Germline loops: CDR1 SNHLY, CDR2 FYNNEI. This CDR3 has 15 amino acids. V gave up 6 bases and J gave up 5 bases, with 19 bases separating them. The CDR3 nucleotides are TGTGCCAGCAGCAGAGTCGACAGCCTAGTGGAGACCCAGTACTTC. Translating it yields CASSRVDSLVETQYF.

V usage is TRBV18 and J usage is TRBJ2-5, with 9 bases that match TRBD1. V was clipped by 3 bases and J by 10 bases; unmatched bases: 9. CDR3 length equals 14 residues. CDR1 and CDR2 (germline): KGHSH, LQKENI. The CDR3 DNA is TGTGCCAGCTCACCCCCCGGGACAGGGTTCGACCAGTACTTC. Translating gives CASSPPGTGFDQYF.

This clone was found a few times. The chain uses TRBV27 and TRBJ2-7; 9 bases agree with TRBD2. There are 15 residues in the CDR3. Germline lookup yields CDR1 MNHEY and CDR2 SMNVEV (reference sequence). Trimming took 5 bases from V and 2 from J; bases not matched to a gene: 7. The CDR3 bases are TGTGCCAGCAGTGCCCGAGCGGGAGGACCCTACGAGCAGTACTTC. This translates into CASSARAGGPYEQYF.

The chain has TRBV7-2 and TRBJ1-4; D may be TRBD1 (5 bases). The CDR3 contains 15 residues. The V gene's germline CDR1 is SGHTA and CDR2 FQGNSA. V lost 5 bases, J lost 8 bases, and 18 bases lay in between. This CDR3 reads CASSPGAAVGEKLFF. In DNA, the CDR3 is TGTGCCAGCAGCCCTGGGGCAGCCGTCGGAGAAAAACTGTTTTTT.

CDR3 loop: CASSWGLAGTDTQYF. CDR3 nucleotide sequence: TGTGCCAGCAGTTGGGGACTAGCGGGGACAGATACGCAGTATTTT. The chain joins TRBV11-2 to TRBJ2-3; 13 nucleotides match TRBD2. The CDR3 is made up of 15 amino acids. From germline, CDR1 is SGHAT and CDR2 FQNNGV. The trim removed 6 bases at V and 3 bases at J, leaving 3 bases unmatched.

The chain combines TRBV9 with TRBJ1-2; D might be TRBD1 (5 bases). Germline loops: CDR1 SGDLS, CDR2 YYNGEE. V was shortened by 6 bases and J by 3 bases, with 18 bases between the two germline ends. The CDR3 totals 15 residues. The CDR3 is CASNLEGRADYGYTF. CDR3 in DNA: TGTGCCAGCAACCTAGAGGGGAGGGCTGACTATGGCTACACCTTC.

J is TRBJ1-2 and V is TRBV3-1 (or the pseudogene TRBV3-2); D unresolved. Looked up from germline, CDR1 is LGHDT and CDR2 is YNNKEL (reference sequence). The V end was cut by 2 bases, the J end by 8 bases, with 9 bases between. The CDR3 runs 12 residues. The CDR3 protein is CASSQNTKGYTF. DNA for the CDR3: TGTGCCAGCAGCCAAAACACGAAAGGCTACACCTTC.

The chain is built from TRBV5-1 and TRBJ2-1, with 9 positions matching TRBD2. Per germline, CDR1 SGHRS and CDR2 YFSETQ. This CDR3 spans 17 amino acids. Trimming cost V 4 bases and J 0 bases; bases outside gene matches: 8. For the CDR3, the DNA is TGCGCCAGCAGCCCAAACCTAGCGGGGAGCTCCTACAATGAGCAGTTCTTC. Translating gives CASSPNLAGSSYNEQFF.

This clone showed up just a few times. The V call is TRBV5-1, the J call TRBJ2-3; 10 bases are a match to TRBD2. The CDR3 consists of 18 residues. The germline gives CDR1 SGHRS, CDR2 YFSETQ. Germline trimming cut 1 base from V and 0 bases from J; bases unmatched to any gene: 8. CDR3 DNA: TGCGCCAGCAGCTTGATGGTAGCGGGGGGTCCTAGCACAGATACGCAGTATTTT. Encoded protein: CASSLMVAGGPSTDTQYF.

The rearrangement joins TRBV29-1 to TRBJ1-5; D gene ambiguous. Germline V CDR1 and CDR2: SQVTM, ANQGSEA. The CDR3 is 14 amino acids. V shed 8 bases and J shed 2 bases, with 16 bases lying between them. Here the CDR3 DNA reads TGCAGCCTTCGGCGGGTAACTGGCAATCAGCCCCAGCATTTT. Encoded protein: CSLRRVTGNQPQHF.

The chain combines TRBV4-2 with TRBJ2-7; TRBD1 matches 7 bases. V lost 2 bases to trimming and J lost 3 bases; unmatched junction nucleotides: 1. Germline assignment: CDR1 LGHNA and CDR2 YNFKEQ. The CDR3 has 13 amino acids. DNA for the CDR3: TGTGCCAGCAGCCAACGACAGGGCTACGAGCAGTACTTC. This gives the protein CASSQRQGYEQYF.

This clone was recorded once. The chain couples TRBV28 to TRBJ2-1, with 7 nucleotides matching TRBD2. The CDR3 runs 15 residues. The V segment lost 6 bases and the J segment 3 bases; nucleotides outside the gene matches: 8. CDR1 and CDR2 from the germline V gene are MDHEN and SYDVKM. As DNA, the CDR3 is TGTGCCAGCAGCCCGAGTAGCGGGTACTACAATGAGCAGTTCTTC. It encodes CASSPSSGYYNEQFF.

The gene calls are TRBV6-5 and TRBJ2-5; 12 positions match TRBD1. The CDR3 extends over 15 amino acids. Germline values: CDR1 MNHEY, CDR2 SVGAGI. The V gene end was trimmed by 5 bases and the J gene end by 4 bases; junction bases not matched to a gene: 5. The CDR3 is CASSNRDRGRETQYF. CDR3 sequence (DNA): TGTGCCAGCAGTAACCGGGACAGGGGGCGAGAGACCCAGTACTTC.

The sample holds one count of this clone. This chain links TRBV27 with TRBJ2-1, with D possibly matching TRBD2 (6 bases). Trimming stripped 3 bases from V and 2 bases from J, with 32 bases between. Germline CDR1 MNHEY, CDR2 SMNVEV (reference sequence). The CDR3 consists of 22 residues. CDR3 loop: CASSFRGTHGSLARSTYNEQFF. The CDR3 DNA sequence: TGTGCCAGCAGTTTCCGTGGGACCCACGGCAGTCTAGCGAGATCCACCTACAATGAGCAGTTCTTC.

This chain connects TRBV7-2 to TRBJ2-4; weak D call: TRBD1 (5 bases). This CDR3 has 16 amino acids. The ends were cut back, 5 bases at V and 0 bases at J, with 14 bases in the middle. CDR1 is SGHTA and CDR2 is FQGNSA in the germline V gene. The CDR3 sequence: CASSPDRSLAKNIQYF. In DNA, the CDR3 is TGTGCCAGCAGCCCAGACAGAAGCCTAGCCAAAAACATTCAGTACTTC.

This clone was picked up one time. The genes are TRBV9 and TRBJ1-3; the D gene is possibly TRBD1 (5 bases). Between the trimmed V and J ends, which lost 2 bases and 0 bases, there was a span of 15 bases. Germline-derived CDR1 and CDR2 are SGDLS and YYNGEE. CDR3 length: 17 residues. The CDR3 is CASSVSPGKSSGNTIYF. DNA for the CDR3: TGTGCCAGCAGCGTGTCTCCAGGGAAGAGCTCTGGAAACACCATATATTTT. Complete variable domain (other parts from reference TRBV9 and TRBJ1-3): DSGVTQTPKHLITATGQRVTLRCSPRSGDLSVYWYQQSLDQGLQFLIQYYNGEERAKGNILERFSAQQFPDLHSELNLSSLELGDSALYFCASSVSPGKSSGNTIYFGEGSWLTVV.

This clone has only a few counts. One junction end disagrees with the germline gene, perhaps due to a read error. The genes are TRBV10-2 and TRBJ2-7; TRBD2 agrees at 13 bases. In germline, CDR1 is WSHSY, CDR2 SAAADI. The CDR3 sequence is 15 residues long. The CDR3 here is CASSEWTSGSGEQYF. Written as DNA, the CDR3 is TGCGCCAGTAGTGAGTGGACTAGCGGGAGCGGCGAGCAGTACTTC.

This chain uses TRBV9 with TRBJ1-3, with no clear D. This CDR3 contains 17 residues. V was clipped by 4 bases and J by 0 bases, with 17 bases between them. Germline V gene lookup returns CDR1 SGDLS and CDR2 YYNGEE. The CDR3 loop is CASSPSYGRGSGNTIYF. DNA of the CDR3: TGTGCCAGCAGCCCCAGTTATGGACGGGGCTCTGGAAACACCATATATTTT.

The genes are TRBV14 and TRBJ2-1; maybe TRBD2 (6 bases). The CDR3 contains 17 residues. CDR1 and CDR2 (germline): SGHDN, FVKESK. V gave up 0 bases and J gave up 1 base, with 13 bases separating them. CDR3: CASSQEWASASYNEQFF. DNA of the CDR3: TGTGCCAGCAGCCAAGAGTGGGCTAGCGCATCCTACAATGAGCAGTTCTTC.

This chain joins TRBV6-5 and TRBJ2-7; 12 positions agree with TRBD2. Germline V gives CDR1 MNHEY, CDR2 SVGAGI. J gave up 2 bases and V 8 bases, and 1 base lay outside the gene matches. This CDR3 has 13 amino acids. CDR3 amino acids: CASGLAGPYEQYF. The DNA for the CDR3 is TGTGCCAGCGGACTAGCGGGACCCTACGAGCAGTACTTC.

This chain links TRBV27 with TRBJ1-2; the D gene is possibly TRBD1 (6 bases). Germline assignment: CDR1 MNHEY and CDR2 SMNVEV (reference sequence). The CDR3 consists of 13 residues. Trimming took off 2 bases at V and 5 bases at J, with 9 bases between the two ends. Here the CDR3 DNA reads TGTGCCAGCAGTTTAGGGACACAGTATGGCTACACCTTC. This translates into CASSLGTQYGYTF.

The V gene is TRBV15, the J gene TRBJ1-6; D is unclear. Germline values: CDR1 LNHNV, CDR2 YYDKDF (reference sequence). This CDR3 comprises 11 residues. Between the trimmed V and J ends, which lost 9 bases and 5 bases, there was a span of 5 bases. CDR3 sequence (DNA): TGTGCCACTTCTGATAATTCACCCCTCCACTTT. Encoded protein: CATSDNSPLHF.

The rearrangement links TRBV30 to TRBJ1-2; D remains unclear. Germline CDR1 GTSNPN, CDR2 SVGIG (reference sequence). Between the trimmed V and J ends, which lost 0 bases and 5 bases, there was a span of 7 bases. CDR3 size: 12 residues. CDR3: CAWSVSVYGYTF. The CDR3 region has the DNA TGTGCCTGGAGTGTATCAGTTTATGGCTACACCTTC. The full variable domain, its missing parts supplied by reference TRBV30 and TRBJ1-2, is SQTIHQWPATLVQPVGSPLSLECTVEGTSNPNLYWYRQAAGRGLQLLFYSVGIGQISSEVPQNLSASRPQDRQFILSSKKLLLSDSGFYLCAWSVSVYGYTFGSGTRLTVV.

The genes are TRBV6-2 or TRBV6-3 and TRBJ2-7; TRBD2 is a possible D gene (6 bases). V was trimmed by 3 bases and J by 4 bases, leaving 13 bases between them. There are 14 residues in the CDR3. Germline V gives CDR1 MNHEY, CDR2 SVGEGT. For the CDR3, the DNA is TGTGCCAGCAGTTATCCGTGGGGGGTATACGAGCAGTACTTC. Translation: CASSYPWGVYEQYF.

This clone was observed a single time. The rearrangement uses TRBV11-2 and TRBJ2-1; no firm D call. This CDR3 has 11 amino acids. Per germline, CDR1 SGHAT and CDR2 FQNNGV. Trimming cost V 1 base and J 15 bases, with 10 bases left between them. For the CDR3, the DNA is TGTGCCAGCAGCTTAGGCCAAATGCGGTTCTTC. Encoded protein: CASSLGQMRFF.